This T cell receptor (beta chain) was identified during a study of T cells expressing NK-cell markers. Overall study findings and caveats: In four donors, these clonotypes also led the CD3+CD56-NKG2C+ fraction. Specificity for HCMV among expanded NKG2C+ T cell clones was not established.

Comment on this clonotype: The antigen remains undetermined.

CDR3 length equals 13 residues. Germline-derived CDR1 and CDR2 are DFQATT and SNEGSKA (reference sequence). In generating TCR beta cDNA, 5'RACE template switching with UMIs was used. TCRdb reprocessed the 5' RACE reads and reports one entry per CDR3 protein, with no DNA. The sample has about 460,000 distinct CDR3 sequences. The sequencing input was blood T cells: a sorted CD56 or NKG2C T cell subset, CD4+ or CD8+ T cells, or bulk PBMC T cells (not recorded which). This TCR derives from a woman aged 45-65 years in good health. The chain combines TRBV20-1 with TRBJ2-1; TCRdb's D call of TRBD1 is untestable without DNA. Here the CDR3 reads CSASEEGPGEVFF.